This entry lists 5 T cell receptor beta chains sequenced from one sample in a study of regulatory T cells in long-lasting Graves disease. According to the study, TCR beta libraries were built with iRepertoire HTBI primers and CDR3-region Arm-PCR. Using its own MiXCR run on the multiplex PCR reads, TCRdb lists one record per CDR3 protein. The sample has some 280,000 distinct CDR3 sequences; 22% are singletons. Noted time point: persistent/refractory GD, antithyroid drugs over 5 years with positive TRAb. Generation of the TCR library employed RNA extracted from PBMCs. Here the sequenced sample was peripheral blood mononuclear cells (PBMCs), taken when the disease was refractory, from a patient treated with antithyroid drugs. Receptors were obtained from a female donor with Graves disease.

This clonotype occurred many times. The rearrangement uses TRBV28 and TRBJ2-6, with a possible D match to TRBD2 (5 bases). The CDR3 consists of 15 residues. CDR1 is MDHEN, CDR2 SYDVKM, per germline. With 8 bases removed from V and 0 bases from J, the gap between germline ends came to 11 bases. CDR3 in amino acids: CASRPRGSGANVLTF. The CDR3 DNA reads as TGTGCCAGCCGTCCCCGGGGCTCTGGGGCCAACGTCCTGACTTTC.

This clonotype was detected ten times or more. The chain has TRBV13 and TRBJ2-5; TRBD2 matches 8 bases. In germline, CDR1 is PRHDT, CDR2 FYEKMQ (reference sequence). V shed 2 bases and J 7 bases; nucleotides not matched to a gene: 6. This CDR3 has 14 residues. CDR3 nucleotide sequence: TGTGCCAGCAGCTTATCGCAGGCGGGGGGGACCCAGTACTTC. It yields the protein CASSLSQAGGTQYF.

The sample holds many counts of this clonotype. V is TRBV7-2 and J is TRBJ2-7; 8 positions match TRBD1. Germline CDR1 and CDR2: SGHTA and FQGNSA. The CDR3 consists of 15 residues. The ends lost 4 bases at V and 2 bases at J; junction bases unmatched: 7. This CDR3 is CASSSERTGPYEQYF. As DNA, the CDR3 is TGTGCCAGCAGCTCCGAACGGACAGGGCCCTACGAGCAGTACTTC.

This clonotype was counted many times. The CDR3 DNA reads TGTGCCAGCAGCTTGGGGCACGACGAGCAGTACTTC. Translated, it gives CASSLGHDEQYF. J is TRBJ2-7 and V is TRBV11-1; TRBD1 is a possible D gene (5 bases). V was pared by 3 bases and J by 5 bases, with 8 bases between. The CDR3 has 12 residues. CDR1 SGHAT and CDR2 FQDESV come from the germline V gene (reference sequence).

This clonotype was seen a single time. This chain connects TRBV28 to TRBJ2-1, with D maybe TRBD1 (6 bases). The ends were cut back, 6 bases at V and 6 bases at J, with 15 bases in the middle. CDR3 length: 14 residues. Germline V CDR1 and CDR2: MDHEN, SYDVKM. This chain's CDR3 is CASSTLTGSNEQFF. DNA of the CDR3: TGTGCCAGCAGCACCCTAACAGGGTCCAATGAGCAGTTCTTC.